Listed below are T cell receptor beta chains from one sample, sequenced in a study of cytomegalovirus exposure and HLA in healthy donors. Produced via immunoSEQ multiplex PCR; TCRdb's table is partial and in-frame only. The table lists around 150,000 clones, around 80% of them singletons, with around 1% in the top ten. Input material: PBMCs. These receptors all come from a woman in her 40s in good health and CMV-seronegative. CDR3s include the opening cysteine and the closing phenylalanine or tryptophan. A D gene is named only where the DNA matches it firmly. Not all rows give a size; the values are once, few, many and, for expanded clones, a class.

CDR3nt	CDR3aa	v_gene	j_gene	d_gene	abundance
TGTGCCAGCATCCCTGACAGGACAAACTATGGCTACACCTTC	CASIPDRTNYGYTF	TRBV6-1	TRBJ1-2	.	.
TGTGCCAGCAGTTCGATTCAGGGATTTGCCAACGAGCAGTACTTC	CASSSIQGFANEQYF	TRBV27	TRBJ2-7	.	.
TGTGCCTGGAGTGGGACAGGGAAAGCCAAAAACATTCAGTACTTC	CAWSGTGKAKNIQYF	TRBV30	TRBJ2-4	TRBD1	once
TGTGCCAGCGCCGTACTAGCGGGAGGTTATGATGAGCAGTTCTTC	CASAVLAGGYDEQFF	TRBV7-6	TRBJ2-1	TRBD2	.
TGCGCCAGCAGCCCCGGGTGGACTGAAGCTTTCTTT	CASSPGWTEAFF	TRBV5-1	TRBJ1-1	.	.
TGTGCCTGGAGTGTAGGAGGGTTGCTGTCGGCTTTCTTT	CAWSVGGLLSAFF	TRBV30	TRBJ1-1	.	.
TGTGCCAGCAGTGGTCCCGGTAGCGATAGCACAGATACGCAGTATTTT	CASSGPGSDSTDTQYF	TRBV28	TRBJ2-3	.	.
TGTGCCAGCAGCTTAGGGGGGACAGACGCCTCTGTAGCTTTCTTT	CASSLGGTDASVAFF	TRBV7-6	TRBJ1-1	TRBD1	.
TGCGCCAGCAGCACCGGTTACGAGCCTATAACCTACAATGAGCAGTTCTTC	CASSTGYEPITYNEQFF	TRBV5-1	TRBJ2-1	.	few
TGTGCCAGCCTCGGCGTGGAGGACTCTGAAGCTTTCTTT	CASLGVEDSEAFF	TRBV11-1	TRBJ1-1	.	once
TGTGCCAGCAGCTTAGCGACAGGGACTGAAGCTTTCTTT	CASSLATGTEAFF	TRBV7-8	TRBJ1-1	TRBD1	.
TGTGCCAGCAGCTTAGAGGACGGAAGGGGCACTGAAGCTTTCTTT	CASSLEDGRGTEAFF	TRBV11-3	TRBJ1-1	.	.
TGTGCCAGCATTAGAGACAGAGCCTCATTGAACACCGGGGAGCTGTTTTTT	CASIRDRASLNTGELFF	TRBV19	TRBJ2-2	.	.
TGTGCCAGCAGTTTGCCCGTAACCGGGACTAGCTTCTCGGAGCAGTACTTC	CASSLPVTGTSFSEQYF	TRBV28	TRBJ2-7	TRBD2	.
TGTGCCAGCACCCCAAGTTCCGGGACAGCTACTGAAGCTTTCTTT	CASTPSSGTATEAFF	TRBV6-1	TRBJ1-1	TRBD1	few
TGTGCCAGCAGCTTCCAGGCGACTGAAGCTTTCTTT	CASSFQATEAFF	TRBV7-9	TRBJ1-1	.	.
TGTGCCAGCAGTGTAGACAGATACAATGAGCAGTTCTTC	CASSVDRYNEQFF	TRBV7-3	TRBJ2-1	.	.
TGTGCCAGCAGTGAGGGAGGTACTAACTATGGCTACACCTTC	CASSEGGTNYGYTF	TRBV6-1	TRBJ1-2	.	.
TGTGCCAGCAGCCCGGACTTGGGATCCTACGAGCAGTACTTC	CASSPDLGSYEQYF	TRBV9	TRBJ2-7	.	.
TGTGCCAGCAGTACGGGACAGGGGGCTCGAGCTTTCTTT	CASSTGQGARAFF	TRBV27	TRBJ1-1	TRBD1	.
TGTGCCAGTAGTATCCCAGTCTATGGCTACACCTTC	CASSIPVYGYTF	TRBV19	TRBJ1-2	.	.
TGTGCCTGGAGTGTAAAGGGGGCGCGTAATCAGCCCCAGCATTTT	CAWSVKGARNQPQHF	TRBV30	TRBJ1-5	TRBD1	.
TGCGCCAGCAGCCAAGACTCCCTTCTAGCGGGAGATCAAAACATTCAGTACTTC	CASSQDSLLAGDQNIQYF	TRBV4-1	TRBJ2-4	TRBD2	once
TGTGCCAGCAGTCCGCGGACTGTAGCCTCCTACGAGCAGTACTTC	CASSPRTVASYEQYF	TRBV28	TRBJ2-7	.	.
TGTGCCAGCAGTACCCAGACACTTACTAGCACAGATACGCAGTATTTT	CASSTQTLTSTDTQYF	TRBV28	TRBJ2-3	.	.
TGTGCCAGCAGTCCGACCGGGACAGGAGATTATGGCTACACCTTC	CASSPTGTGDYGYTF	TRBV6-5	TRBJ1-2	TRBD1	.
TGTGCCAGCAGTGAGCGGCAGGGAGGCTCTGGAAACACCATATATTTT	CASSERQGGSGNTIYF	TRBV6-1	TRBJ1-3	.	few
TGCGCCAGCAGACTTGGGACACCGGATGATGGCTACACCTTC	CASRLGTPDDGYTF	TRBV5-1	TRBJ1-2	.	.
TGTGCCAGCAGTTTTAGGGGGCCACAGGGGGGAGAAAAACTGTTTTTT	CASSFRGPQGGEKLFF	TRBV27	TRBJ1-4	TRBD1	.
TGTGCCAGCAGCTTAATGCAGGGGGCACCCGGGGAGCTGTTTTTT	CASSLMQGAPGELFF	TRBV7-8	TRBJ2-2	TRBD1	.
TGTGCCAGCAGTGAGATTGCGGTCACCGGGGAGCTGTTTTTT	CASSEIAVTGELFF	TRBV2	TRBJ2-2	.	.
TGTGCCAGCTCACCAACGGGACAGGGAGTAAATCAGCCCCAGCATTTT	CASSPTGQGVNQPQHF	TRBV18	TRBJ1-5	TRBD1	.
TGTGCCAGCAGCCCCGGACAGGGTTACGGCTACACCTTC	CASSPGQGYGYTF	TRBV7-3	TRBJ1-2	TRBD1	.
TGTGCCACCAGCAGAGATCTAGCGGGAGGGCCCAGGGTCGGGGAGCTGTTTTTT	CATSRDLAGGPRVGELFF	TRBV15	TRBJ2-2	TRBD2	.
TGTGCCAGCACCCCCTGGACAGGGAGCCTGGGGGCTAATGAAAAACTGTTTTTT	CASTPWTGSLGANEKLFF	TRBV7-9	TRBJ1-4	TRBD1	.